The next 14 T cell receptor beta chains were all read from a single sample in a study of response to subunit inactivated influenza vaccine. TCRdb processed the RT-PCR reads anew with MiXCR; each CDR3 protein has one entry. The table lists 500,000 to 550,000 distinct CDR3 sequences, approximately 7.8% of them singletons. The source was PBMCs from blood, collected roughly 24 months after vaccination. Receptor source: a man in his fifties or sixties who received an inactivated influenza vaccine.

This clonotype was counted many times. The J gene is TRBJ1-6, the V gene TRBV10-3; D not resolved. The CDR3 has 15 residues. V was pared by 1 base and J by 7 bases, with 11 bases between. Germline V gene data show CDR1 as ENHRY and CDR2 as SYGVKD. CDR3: CAISEWRQDNSPLHF. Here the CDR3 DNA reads TGTGCCATCAGTGAGTGGAGGCAGGACAATTCACCCCTCCACTTT.

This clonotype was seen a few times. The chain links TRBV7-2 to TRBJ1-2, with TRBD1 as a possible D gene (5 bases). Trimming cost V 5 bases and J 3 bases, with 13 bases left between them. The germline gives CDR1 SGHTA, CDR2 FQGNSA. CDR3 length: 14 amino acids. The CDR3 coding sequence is TGTGCCAGCAGCCATAGGCGGGGGGACTATGGCTACACCTTC. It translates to CASSHRRGDYGYTF.

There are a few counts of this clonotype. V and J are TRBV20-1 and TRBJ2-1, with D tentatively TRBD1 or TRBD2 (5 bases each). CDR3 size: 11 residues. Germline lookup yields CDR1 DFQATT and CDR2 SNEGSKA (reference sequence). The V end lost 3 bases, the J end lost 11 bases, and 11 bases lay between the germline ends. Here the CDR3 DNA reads TGCAGTGCTAGCCGGGACCAAAAGCAGTTCTTC. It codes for CSASRDQKQFF.

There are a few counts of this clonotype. The DNA of the CDR3 is TGTGCCAGCAGCCACACCTGGGCTAGCGGGGTATTCTATGAGCAGTTCTTC. It yields the protein CASSHTWASGVFYEQFF. This chain links TRBV3-1 with TRBJ2-1, with 9 bases aligning to TRBD2. Germline V gives CDR1 LGHDT, CDR2 YNNKEL (reference sequence). V shed 3 bases and J 8 bases; nucleotides not matched to a gene: 14. This CDR3 contains 17 residues.

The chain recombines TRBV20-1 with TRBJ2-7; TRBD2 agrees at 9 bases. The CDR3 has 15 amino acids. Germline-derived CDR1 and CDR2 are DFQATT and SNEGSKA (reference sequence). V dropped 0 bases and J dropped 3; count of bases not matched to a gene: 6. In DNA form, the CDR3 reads TGCAGTGCTAGAGACGGGGCTAGCGGGGACTACGAGCAGTACTTC. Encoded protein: CSARDGASGDYEQYF.

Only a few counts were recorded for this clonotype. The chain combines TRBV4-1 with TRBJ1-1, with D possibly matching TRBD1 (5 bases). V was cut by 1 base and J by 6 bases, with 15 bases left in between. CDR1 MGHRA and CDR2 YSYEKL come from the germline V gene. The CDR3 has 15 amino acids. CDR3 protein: CASSQAAGTTAEAFF. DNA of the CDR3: TGCGCCAGCAGCCAAGCGGCCGGGACGACGGCTGAAGCTTTCTTT.

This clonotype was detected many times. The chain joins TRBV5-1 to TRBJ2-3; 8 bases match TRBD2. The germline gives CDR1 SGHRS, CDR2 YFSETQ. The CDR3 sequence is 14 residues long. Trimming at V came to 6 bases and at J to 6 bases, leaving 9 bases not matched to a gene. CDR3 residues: CASTQRGGQDTQYF. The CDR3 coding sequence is TGCGCCAGCACGCAACGGGGGGGGCAGGATACGCAGTATTTT.

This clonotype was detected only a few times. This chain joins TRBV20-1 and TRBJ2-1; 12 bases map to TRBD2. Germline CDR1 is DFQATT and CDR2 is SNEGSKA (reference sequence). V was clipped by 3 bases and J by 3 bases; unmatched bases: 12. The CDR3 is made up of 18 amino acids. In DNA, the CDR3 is TGCAGTGCTAGCTCCGGACTAGCGGGGAGCCCATTCTACAATGAGCAGTTCTTC. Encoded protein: CSASSGLAGSPFYNEQFF.

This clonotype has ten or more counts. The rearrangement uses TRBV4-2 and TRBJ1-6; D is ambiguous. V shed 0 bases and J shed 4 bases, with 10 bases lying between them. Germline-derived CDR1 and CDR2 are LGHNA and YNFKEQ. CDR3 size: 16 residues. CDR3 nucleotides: TGTGCCAGCAGCCAAGATATGGCAATTTATAATTCACCCCTCCACTTT. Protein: CASSQDMAIYNSPLHF.

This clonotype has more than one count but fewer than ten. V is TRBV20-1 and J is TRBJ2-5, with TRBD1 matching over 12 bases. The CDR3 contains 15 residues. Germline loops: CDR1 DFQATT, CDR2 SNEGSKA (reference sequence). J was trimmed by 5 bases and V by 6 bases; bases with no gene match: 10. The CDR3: CSARTGTGGAETQYF. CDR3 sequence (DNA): TGCAGTGCCCGGACGGGGACAGGGGGCGCGGAGACCCAGTACTTC.

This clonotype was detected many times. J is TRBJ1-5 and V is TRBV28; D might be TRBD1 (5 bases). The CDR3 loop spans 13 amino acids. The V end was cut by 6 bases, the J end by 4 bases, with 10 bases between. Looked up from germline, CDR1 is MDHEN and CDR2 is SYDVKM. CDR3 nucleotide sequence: TGTGCCAGCAGGGGGGACCTGAATCAGCCCCAGCATTTT. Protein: CASRGDLNQPQHF.

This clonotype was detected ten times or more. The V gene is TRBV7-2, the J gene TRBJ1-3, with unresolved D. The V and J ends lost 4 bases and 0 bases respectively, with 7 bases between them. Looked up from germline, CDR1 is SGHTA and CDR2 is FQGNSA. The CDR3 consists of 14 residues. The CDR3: CASSSTVSGNTIYF. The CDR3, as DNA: TGTGCCAGCAGCTCTACAGTCTCTGGAAACACCATATATTTT.

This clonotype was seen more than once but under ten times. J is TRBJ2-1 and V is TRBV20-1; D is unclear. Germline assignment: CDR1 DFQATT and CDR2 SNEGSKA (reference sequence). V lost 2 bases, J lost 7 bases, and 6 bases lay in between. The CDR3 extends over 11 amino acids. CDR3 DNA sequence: TGCAGTGCTAGAAGGTTTAATGAGCAGTTCTTC. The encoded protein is CSARRFNEQFF.

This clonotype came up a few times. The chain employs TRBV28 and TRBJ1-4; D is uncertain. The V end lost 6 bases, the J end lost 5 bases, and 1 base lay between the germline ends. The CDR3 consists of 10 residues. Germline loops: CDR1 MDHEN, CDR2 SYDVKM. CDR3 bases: TGTGCCAGCAGCAATGAAAAACTGTTTTTT. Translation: CASSNEKLFF.